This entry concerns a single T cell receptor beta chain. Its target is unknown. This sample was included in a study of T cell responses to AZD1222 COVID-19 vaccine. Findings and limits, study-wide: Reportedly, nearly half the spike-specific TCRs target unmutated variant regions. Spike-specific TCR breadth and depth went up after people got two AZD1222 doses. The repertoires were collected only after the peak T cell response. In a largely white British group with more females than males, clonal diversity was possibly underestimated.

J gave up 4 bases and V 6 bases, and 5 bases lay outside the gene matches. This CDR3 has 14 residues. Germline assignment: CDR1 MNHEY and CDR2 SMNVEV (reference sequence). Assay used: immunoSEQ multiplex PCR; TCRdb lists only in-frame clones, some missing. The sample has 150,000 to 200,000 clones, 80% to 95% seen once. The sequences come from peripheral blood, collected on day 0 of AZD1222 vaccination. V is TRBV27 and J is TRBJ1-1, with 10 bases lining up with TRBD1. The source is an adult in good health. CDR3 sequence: CASRRQGASTEAFF. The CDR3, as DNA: TGTGCCAGCAGACGACAGGGGGCTAGCACTGAAGCTTTCTTT.